A selection of T cell receptor beta chains follows, all from one sample in a study of CD8 T cells in Susac syndrome. MiXCR, applied by TCRdb to the immunoSEQ multiplex PCR reads, yields one record per CDR3 protein. This sample has about 180,000 distinct CDR3 sequences, with roughly 94% found just once. The sample taken for sequencing was CD4+ T cells from PBMCs. The receptor set was obtained from a human donor with Susac syndrome. Both conserved end residues are part of each CDR3. D genes are given only for firm matches. The size of a clone is reported for some rows only, either as once, few or many, or as a class for expanded clones.

abundance	j_gene	v_gene	d_gene	CDR3nt	CDR3aa
-	TRBJ2-1	TRBV19	TRBD1	TGTGCCAGTAGACTCGGGACAGGGGGCTCTCGTAATGAGCAGTTCTTC	CASRLGTGGSRNEQFF
-	TRBJ1-2	TRBV15	-	TGTGCCACCAGCTCCCCGGGTAGAAGTGGAAGGATTGGCTACACCTTC	CATSSPGRSGRIGYTF
-	TRBJ2-2	TRBV14	-	TGTGCCAGCAGCCAAGATCTCACCGGGGAGCTGTTTTTT	CASSQDLTGELFF
few	TRBJ2-3	TRBV7-9	-	TGTGCCAGCAGTTTAGGTGACTCCACAGATACGCAGTATTTT	CASSLGDSTDTQYF
-	TRBJ2-1	TRBV21-1	-	TGTGCCAGCAGCAAATCAACTAGCGGCTCCTACAATGAGCAGTTCTTC	CASSKSTSGSYNEQFF
-	TRBJ2-7	TRBV27	TRBD2	TGTGCCAGCAGCGCCTTGGGACTAGCCTACGAGCAGTACTTC	CASSALGLAYEQYF
-	TRBJ2-1	TRBV4-2	TRBD2	TGTGCCAGCAGCCATCGGAGCGGGGGCCCATACAATGAGCAGTTCTTC	CASSHRSGGPYNEQFF
-	TRBJ2-1	TRBV6-6	TRBD1	TGTGCCAGCAGTGCGGACAGGGGCCTCCTGGGCGATGAGCAGTTCTTC	CASSADRGLLGDEQFF
once	TRBJ2-1	TRBV25-1	TRBD2	TGTGCCAGCAGTGGGGTCCCGGGACTAGCGGGGGGTAGCTACAATGAGCAGTTCTTC	CASSGVPGLAGGSYNEQFF
once	TRBJ2-5	TRBV12-3/TRBV12-4	-	TGTGCCAGCAGTCTCGAAGGACGAGAGGCCCAGTACTTC	CASSLEGREAQYF
-	TRBJ1-4	TRBV18	-	TGTGCCAGCTCACAGGGGCTCGATGAAAAACTGTTTTTT	CASSQGLDEKLFF
-	TRBJ1-2	TRBV6-6	-	TGTGCCAGCAGCCTCACCCGGGGGACTGGTGGCTACACCTTC	CASSLTRGTGGYTF
-	TRBJ2-1	TRBV20-1	TRBD2	TGCAGTGCTAGAGGGGTCCGGACTAGCGGGAGTTCCACCTACAATGAGCAGTTCTTC	CSARGVRTSGSSTYNEQFF
-	TRBJ1-1	TRBV5-4	TRBD1	TGTGCCAGCAGCTTCGGCGGCCGGGGGACAGGCACTGAAGCTTTCTTT	CASSFGGRGTGTEAFF
-	TRBJ2-1	TRBV6-2/TRBV6-3	TRBD2	TGTGCCAGCAGAGGAGCGGGAGGAGCGAGTGCAAAGGAGCAGTTCTTC	CASRGAGGASAKEQFF
-	TRBJ2-5	TRBV12-3/TRBV12-4	TRBD1	TGTGCCAGCAGTTTGAGGGGGCTTCGGGACCAGTACTTC	CASSLRGLRDQYF
-	TRBJ1-1	TRBV20-1	-	TGCAGTGCCCAGCGAAGACAGGCACTTAGGAACACTGAAGCTTTCTTT	CSAQRRQALRNTEAFF
-	TRBJ2-2	TRBV30	TRBD2	TGTGCCTCCTTACGGACTAGCGGCCCTGGGGAGCTGTTTTTT	CASLRTSGPGELFF
-	TRBJ2-7	TRBV6-1	TRBD2	TGTGCCAGCAGTCGACGGACTAGCGGGGCGCTCATCTACGAGCAGTACTTC	CASSRRTSGALIYEQYF
-	TRBJ2-7	TRBV20-1	TRBD1	TGCAGTGCACCCCCCCCCGTTAGGACAGGGGATAACGAGCAGTACTTC	CSAPPPVRTGDNEQYF
-	TRBJ2-7	TRBV30	-	TGTGCCTGGATGTACAGCGAGTCTCTGGAGCAGTACTTC	CAWMYSESLEQYF
-	TRBJ2-7	TRBV11-2	TRBD2	TGTGCCAGCAGCGCCGGGACTAGCGTTACCTACGAGCAGTACTTC	CASSAGTSVTYEQYF
-	TRBJ1-2	TRBV18	TRBD1	TGTGCCAGCTCACGAGGACAGGAAGTTAACTATGGCTACACCTTC	CASSRGQEVNYGYTF
-	TRBJ2-6	TRBV20-1	-	TGCAGTGTCGTCCTTGCGGGGGCCAACGTCCTGACTTTC	CSVVLAGANVLTF
-	TRBJ1-5	TRBV29-1	TRBD1	TGCAGCGTTGAATTGGGACAGGGCGATCAGCCCCAGCATTTT	CSVELGQGDQPQHF